The present TCR beta chain was sequenced within a study of blood T cells in healthy people across ages. General study points: The unsorted PBMCs prevented any conclusive comparison of naive versus antigen-experienced cells.

This clonotype appeared many times. What it binds is unknown. In germline, CDR1 is DFQATT, CDR2 SNEGSKA (reference sequence). The V and J ends lost 6 bases and 13 bases respectively, with 16 bases between them. This CDR3 has 12 residues. Primers used in a second PCR of about 6 to 11 cycles were a sample-barcoded 5' primer and a J-beta primer mix. Every single cDNA molecule received a tag from a template-switch adaptor with 12 random nucleotides. TCRdb passed the 5' RACE reads through MiXCR, listing each CDR3 protein once. Here the sample spans some 750,000 distinct CDR3 sequences, about 20% being singletons. Researchers isolated at least 7 million PBMCs per sample.

The source of this sequence is a man in his 70s in good health. The J gene is TRBJ1-6, the V gene TRBV20-1; no firm D call. Sequences were obtained from blood. The CDR3 sequence: CSAIAARIPLHF. For the CDR3, the DNA is TGCAGTGCCATCGCAGCTCGGATTCCCCTCCACTTT.